This is a list of T cell receptor beta chains from one sample in a study of T cells after yellow fever vaccination. TCRdb ran MiXCR on the 5' RACE reads and lists one entry per CDR3 protein. Of 120,000 to 150,000 distinct CDR3 sequences detected, 7.7% appear once; the ten largest clones hold roughly 0.73%. Sequencing was performed on CD4+ T cells sorted from PBMCs, taken 5 days after the yellow fever booster vaccination. The receptors shown here come from a man aged 25 to 40 who received the YFV17D yellow fever vaccine. The CDR3 runs from the conserved cysteine through the conserved F or W. A D gene is named only where the DNA matches it firmly. For some rows the clone size is stated as once, few or many, or as a class when expanded; others skip it.

D: -; size: few; V: TRBV20-1; J: TRBJ2-7; CDR3: CCASHLRLSSYEQYF; DNA: TGCTGTGCTAGTCATCTGCGCCTGAGCTCCTACGAGCAGTACTTC
D: TRBD2; size: many; V: TRBV29-1; J: TRBJ2-2; CDR3: CSVGTSGYNTGELFF; DNA: TGCAGCGTTGGGACTAGCGGGTATAACACCGGGGAGCTGTTTTTT
D: -; size: many; V: TRBV3-1; J: TRBJ2-1; CDR3: CASRYGGEREAQFF; DNA: TGTGCCAGCAGATACGGGGGCGAGAGAGAGGCGCAGTTCTTC
D: -; size: many; V: TRBV4-1; J: TRBJ2-2; CDR3: CASSQLRIGGANKLFF; DNA: TGCGCCAGCAGCCAATTGCGAATTGGGGGGGCAAATAAGCTGTTTTTT
D: -; size: many; V: TRBV6-6; J: TRBJ1-3; CDR3: CASSYGGGNTIYF; DNA: TGTGCCAGCAGTTACGGGGGAGGAAACACCATATATTTT
D: TRBD1; size: many; V: TRBV6-5; J: TRBJ1-1; CDR3: CASSHTPDRGTEAFF; DNA: TGTGCCAGCAGTCACACGCCGGACAGGGGTACTGAAGCTTTCTTT
D: TRBD2; size: many; V: TRBV29-1; J: TRBJ2-1; CDR3: CSVGGTSGFPNEQFF; DNA: TGCAGCGTTGGGGGGACTAGCGGCTTCCCCAATGAGCAGTTCTTC
D: -; size: -; V: TRBV24-1; J: TRBJ2-7; CDR3: CATSDFSGREQYF; DNA: TGTGCCACCAGTGATTTTTCCGGACGCGAGCAGTACTTC
D: -; size: many; V: TRBV7-9; J: TRBJ2-7; CDR3: CASSPVYEQYF; DNA: TGTGCCAGCAGCCCTGTGTACGAGCAGTACTTC
D: TRBD1; size: few; V: TRBV23-1; J: TRBJ2-7; CDR3: CASSQSRTGEDEQYF; DNA: TGCGCCAGCAGTCAATCGCGGACAGGGGAGGACGAGCAGTACTTC
D: TRBD1; size: many; V: TRBV5-1; J: TRBJ1-1; CDR3: CASSSGQGHTEAFF; DNA: TGCGCCAGCAGCTCTGGACAGGGGCACACTGAAGCTTTCTTT
D: TRBD1; size: many; V: TRBV29-1; J: TRBJ1-4; CDR3: CSVNSRGSREKLFF; DNA: TGCAGCGTCAATTCCAGGGGGTCAAGGGAAAAACTGTTTTTT
D: -; size: many; V: TRBV2; J: TRBJ2-7; CDR3: CASTELYEQYF; DNA: TGTGCCAGCACCGAGCTGTACGAGCAGTACTTC
D: TRBD2; size: many; V: TRBV24-1; J: TRBJ2-1; CDR3: CATSDRLAGEGKEQFF; DNA: TGTGCCACCAGTGACCGACTAGCGGGAGAGGGTAAGGAGCAGTTCTTC
D: -; size: many; V: TRBV20-1; J: TRBJ1-6; CDR3: CSAQENSPLHF; DNA: TGCAGTGCTCAAGAGAATTCACCCCTCCACTTT
D: TRBD1; size: many; V: TRBV29-1; J: TRBJ2-2; CDR3: CSVTGDRNTGELFF; DNA: TGCAGCGTAACCGGGGACAGGAACACCGGGGAGCTGTTTTTT
D: TRBD2; size: many; V: TRBV9; J: TRBJ2-3; CDR3: CASSVGPGLATDTQYF; DNA: TGTGCCAGCAGCGTGGGCCCGGGACTAGCGACAGATACGCAGTATTTT
D: -; size: many; V: TRBV6-1; J: TRBJ2-3; CDR3: CASSKGPDPSTDTQYF; DNA: TGTGCCAGCAGTAAGGGGCCGGACCCCAGCACAGATACGCAGTATTTT
D: -; size: many; V: TRBV13; J: TRBJ2-4; CDR3: CASSAATGRWRAKNIQYF; DNA: TGTGCCAGCAGCGCAGCGACGGGGAGGTGGCGGGCCAAAAACATTCAGTACTTC
D: -; size: many; V: TRBV20-1; J: TRBJ1-6; CDR3: CSGSGSYNSPLHF; DNA: TGCAGTGGTTCGGGCTCCTATAATTCACCCCTCCACTTT
D: -; size: many; V: TRBV7-2; J: TRBJ2-1; CDR3: CASSLVQRDEQFF; DNA: TGTGCCAGCAGCTTAGTCCAGCGGGATGAGCAGTTCTTC
D: TRBD1; size: many; V: TRBV9; J: TRBJ2-4; CDR3: CASSAGQKSPNIQYF; DNA: TGTGCCAGCAGCGCGGGACAGAAGTCCCCAAACATTCAGTACTTC
D: -; size: many; V: TRBV10-3; J: TRBJ2-6; CDR3: CAIPADVRSGANVLTF; DNA: TGTGCCATCCCCGCGGACGTTAGGTCTGGGGCCAACGTCCTGACTTTC
D: TRBD1; size: many; V: TRBV29-1; J: TRBJ1-2; CDR3: CSVEDLGTEPRGAYGYTF; DNA: TGCAGCGTTGAAGATTTAGGGACAGAGCCCCGAGGGGCCTATGGCTACACCTTC
D: TRBD1; size: -; V: TRBV5-1; J: TRBJ1-1; CDR3: CASSFRDRGNTEAFF; DNA: TGCGCCAGCAGCTTTCGGGACAGGGGGAACACTGAAGCTTTCTTT
D: TRBD2; size: -; V: TRBV6-2/TRBV6-3; J: TRBJ2-4; CDR3: CASKLAEPLAKNIQYF; DNA: TGTGCCAGCAAACTAGCGGAACCCCTAGCCAAAAACATTCAGTACTTC
D: -; size: few; V: TRBV7-8; J: TRBJ2-3; CDR3: CASRTISGTQYF; DNA: TGTGCCAGCAGGACAATAAGCGGTACGCAGTATTTT
D: -; size: many; V: TRBV7-9; J: TRBJ1-1; CDR3: CASRSQGYEAFF; DNA: TGTGCCAGCAGATCCCAAGGGTATGAAGCTTTCTTT
D: TRBD2; size: many; V: TRBV20-1; J: TRBJ2-1; CDR3: CSARDRVSGRDEQFF; DNA: TGCAGTGCTAGAGATCGAGTTAGCGGGCGGGATGAGCAGTTCTTC
D: -; size: many; V: TRBV12-3/TRBV12-4; J: TRBJ1-5; CDR3: CASSLDRGIGNQPQHF; DNA: TGTGCCAGCAGTTTAGATCGGGGAATCGGCAATCAGCCCCAGCATTTT
D: -; size: many; V: TRBV10-3; J: TRBJ2-1; CDR3: CAISEGGEQFF; DNA: TGTGCCATCAGTGAAGGTGGGGAGCAGTTCTTC
D: -; size: many; V: TRBV6-1; J: TRBJ2-2; CDR3: CASMPGVNTGELFF; DNA: TGTGCCAGCATGCCGGGAGTGAACACCGGGGAGCTGTTTTTT
D: -; size: many; V: TRBV7-2; J: TRBJ1-1; CDR3: CASSLVGWGVMNTEAFF; DNA: TGTGCCAGCAGCTTAGTGGGTTGGGGGGTGATGAACACTGAAGCTTTCTTT
D: TRBD1; size: many; V: TRBV20-1; J: TRBJ1-4; CDR3: CSAREGTGVTF; DNA: TGCAGTGCTAGAGAGGGGACAGGGGTGACTTTT
D: TRBD2; size: many; V: TRBV4-1; J: TRBJ2-3; CDR3: CASSQAIWGGSGDTQYF; DNA: TGCGCCAGCAGCCAAGCCATTTGGGGGGGATCAGGAGATACGCAGTATTTT
D: -; size: -; V: TRBV19; J: TRBJ2-1; CDR3: CASGTGGGGEQFF; DNA: TGTGCCAGTGGGACGGGAGGAGGGGGTGAGCAGTTCTTC
D: -; size: many; V: TRBV10-3; J: TRBJ1-1; CDR3: CAIGGAETEAFF; DNA: TGTGCCATCGGGGGGGCAGAGACTGAAGCTTTCTTT
D: -; size: many; V: TRBV5-6; J: TRBJ2-3; CDR3: CASSFVVMRVTDTQYF; DNA: TGTGCCAGCAGCTTTGTGGTGATGAGAGTGACAGATACGCAGTATTTT
D: -; size: few; V: TRBV7-3; J: TRBJ1-1; CDR3: CASSSQPGNTEAFF; DNA: TGTGCCAGCAGTTCTCAGCCGGGAAACACTGAAGCTTTCTTT
D: -; size: -; V: TRBV5-1; J: TRBJ2-7; CDR3: CASSLGGGPYEQYF; DNA: TGCGCCAGCAGCTTGGGCGGGGGCCCCTACGAGCAGTACTTC
D: -; size: -; V: TRBV3-1; J: TRBJ2-2; CDR3: CASQVSVGELFF; DNA: TGTGCCAGCCAAGTGTCGGTCGGGGAGCTGTTTTTT
D: -; size: many; V: TRBV5-6; J: TRBJ2-1; CDR3: CASSALDEQFF; DNA: TGTGCCAGCAGCGCTCTTGATGAGCAGTTCTTC
D: -; size: many; V: TRBV5-1; J: TRBJ1-4; CDR3: CASSLARVESSEKLFF; DNA: TGCGCCAGCAGCTTGGCCAGGGTAGAATCTAGTGAAAAACTGTTTTTT
D: -; size: -; V: TRBV23-1; J: TRBJ2-3; CDR3: CAGPGTSTDTQYF; DNA: TGCGCCGGACCCGGGACTAGCACAGATACGCAGTATTTT
D: -; size: many; V: TRBV20-1; J: TRBJ1-1; CDR3: CSVSRQTNTEAFF; DNA: TGCAGTGTTAGCAGACAGACGAACACTGAAGCTTTCTTT
D: -; size: many; V: TRBV21-1; J: TRBJ2-3; CDR3: CASSSQGTDTQYF; DNA: TGTGCCAGCAGCTCCCAGGGTACAGATACGCAGTATTTT
D: TRBD1; size: -; V: TRBV9; J: TRBJ1-3; CDR3: CASSVGWDSSGNTIYF; DNA: TGTGCCAGCAGCGTAGGGTGGGACAGCTCTGGAAACACCATATATTTT
D: TRBD1; size: many; V: TRBV30; J: TRBJ2-1; CDR3: CAWSVQGVEQFF; DNA: TGTGCCTGGAGTGTACAGGGGGTTGAGCAGTTCTTC
D: TRBD2; size: many; V: TRBV7-3; J: TRBJ2-5; CDR3: CASSFGTRETQYF; DNA: TGTGCCAGCAGCTTCGGGACTAGAGAGACCCAGTACTTC
D: -; size: many; V: TRBV21-1; J: TRBJ2-4; CDR3: CASSKEKGMDDAKNIQYF; DNA: TGTGCCAGCAGCAAAGAGAAGGGGATGGACGACGCCAAAAACATTCAGTACTTC
D: -; size: many; V: TRBV7-2; J: TRBJ2-3; CDR3: CASSLKNTQYF; DNA: TGTGCCAGCAGCTTAAAAAATACGCAGTATTTT
D: TRBD1; size: many; V: TRBV27; J: TRBJ2-7; CDR3: CASSRGTGGGEQYF; DNA: TGTGCCAGCAGCCGCGGGACAGGGGGCGGCGAGCAGTACTTC
D: TRBD1; size: many; V: TRBV20-1; J: TRBJ2-1; CDR3: CSAVSGDRGYNEQFF; DNA: TGCAGTGCCGTATCGGGGGACAGGGGTTACAATGAGCAGTTCTTC
D: -; size: -; V: TRBV5-6; J: TRBJ2-2; CDR3: CASSLGGRSTGELFF; DNA: TGTGCCAGCAGCTTGGGAGGCAGATCCACCGGGGAGCTGTTTTTT
D: TRBD2; size: many; V: TRBV5-5; J: TRBJ2-1; CDR3: CASSLAEIYNEQFF; DNA: TGTGCCAGTTCCCTAGCGGAGATCTACAATGAGCAGTTCTTC
D: -; size: many; V: TRBV12-3/TRBV12-4; J: TRBJ1-1; CDR3: CASTRVTEAFF; DNA: TGTGCCAGCACTCGGGTCACTGAAGCTTTCTTT
D: -; size: many; V: TRBV7-2; J: TRBJ2-5; CDR3: CASSFAQETQYF; DNA: TGTGCCAGCAGCTTTGCCCAAGAGACCCAGTACTTC
D: -; size: many; V: TRBV28; J: TRBJ2-7; CDR3: CASSSTGLLGAYEQYF; DNA: TGTGCCAGCAGTTCAACAGGTCTACTGGGGGCCTACGAGCAGTACTTC